Listed below are T cell receptor beta chains from one sample, sequenced in a study of shared clonotypes between healthy human individuals. Libraries were prepared by immunoSEQ multiplex PCR; TCRdb keeps only in-frame clonotypes and omits some of them. The sample holds roughly 170,000 clones, approximately 61% seen once. The specimen was memory CD4+ T cells sorted from blood. The receptors shown here come from a man aged 25-40 years in good health. CDR3s include the opening cysteine and the closing phenylalanine or tryptophan. Each record gives: V gene, J gene, clone size, D gene, CDR3 DNA, CDR3 protein. D genes are given only for firm matches. Rows give clone size only sometimes, using once, few, many, or a class for an expanded clone.

TRBV5-1	TRBJ2-2	-	-	TGCGCCAGCAGCACATCCCCCACCGGGGAGCTGTTTTTT	CASSTSPTGELFF
TRBV10-3	TRBJ1-5	few	-	TGTGCCATCAGTGAGTCTCTATCAGGGAATAATCAGCCCCAGCATTTT	CAISESLSGNNQPQHF
TRBV2	TRBJ2-3	few	TRBD2	TGTGCCAGCAGTCCCGGGACTAGCGGGAGGGCCAAAGATACGCAGTATTTT	CASSPGTSGRAKDTQYF
TRBV5-1	TRBJ2-2	-	-	TGCGCCAGCAGTGAGGAGGGCTATAAGAACACCGGGGAGCTGTTTTTT	CASSEEGYKNTGELFF
TRBV6-6	TRBJ1-2	-	-	TGTGCCAGCTGGGGGGGTGGCGGCTACACCTTC	CASWGGGGYTF
TRBV14	TRBJ1-4	many	-	TGTGCCAGCAGCCCGGACTTCTCGCAGGAGGAAAAACTGTTTTTT	CASSPDFSQEEKLFF
TRBV7-9	TRBJ2-7	many	TRBD2	TGTGCCAGCAGCATGAGCGGGAGGGCATACGAGCAGTACTTC	CASSMSGRAYEQYF
TRBV2	TRBJ2-1	few	TRBD1	TGTGCCAGCAGTGACCTACAGGGGGGTTACAATGAGCAGTTCTTC	CASSDLQGGYNEQFF
TRBV18	TRBJ1-1	-	TRBD1	TGTGCCAGCTCACCTACGACAGGGAGTCATACTGAAGCTTTCTTT	CASSPTTGSHTEAFF
TRBV6-5	TRBJ2-1	few	-	TGTGCCAGCAGTCAACAGTCCTCCTACAATGAGCAGTTCTTC	CASSQQSSYNEQFF
TRBV28	TRBJ2-5	-	-	TGTGCCAGCAGCTTCACAGGCTTCCAAGAGACCCAGTACTTC	CASSFTGFQETQYF
TRBV29-1	TRBJ2-2	many	-	TGCAGCGTTGGTCTCGGACAGATCAACACCGGGGAGCTGTTTTTT	CSVGLGQINTGELFF
TRBV5-1	TRBJ2-5	-	-	TGCGCCAGCAGCCCGGGGGACCAGCTACAAGAGACCCAGTACTTC	CASSPGDQLQETQYF
TRBV7-2	TRBJ2-2	-	TRBD1	TGTGCCAGCAGCTTTAGACAGGGCACCGGGGAGCTGTTTTTT	CASSFRQGTGELFF
TRBV7-8	TRBJ2-7	-	-	TGTGCCAGCAGCTTAGAGTCGGGCTACGAGCAGTACTTC	CASSLESGYEQYF
TRBV19	TRBJ1-1	-	-	TGTGCCAGTAGGACCGAGATATATGAAGCTTTCTTT	CASRTEIYEAFF
TRBV5-1	TRBJ2-7	few	TRBD2	TGCGCCAGCAGCTTCCCTAGCGGGAGTTACGGCGACTCTTACGAGCAGTACTTC	CASSFPSGSYGDSYEQYF
TRBV5-5	TRBJ2-2	-	-	TGTGCCAGCAGCTTCCAGATGGGAAGAACCGGGGAGCTGTTTTTT	CASSFQMGRTGELFF
TRBV27	TRBJ2-1	-	TRBD2	TGTGCCAGCAGTTCTCACTCTAGCGGGAGGGCCTTCGAGCAGTTCTTC	CASSSHSSGRAFEQFF
TRBV12-5	TRBJ2-2	-	-	TGTGCTAGTGGTTTGTCGGGGTCGAACACCGGGGAGCTGTTTTTT	CASGLSGSNTGELFF
TRBV9	TRBJ2-2	-	-	TGTGCCAGCAGCGTAGCACCGGGACTCGAGAACACCGGGGAGCTGTTTTTT	CASSVAPGLENTGELFF
TRBV5-4	TRBJ2-2	-	TRBD1	TGTGCCACCGTGACAGGGCGCACCGGGGAGCTGTTTTTT	CATVTGRTGELFF
TRBV9	TRBJ1-5	-	-	TGTGCCAGCAGCGTGGGTCCGGACATTGGTCAGCCCCAGCATTTT	CASSVGPDIGQPQHF
TRBV27	TRBJ1-5	-	-	TGTGCCAGCAGTACGGCCAGGGACCATCAGCCCCAGCATTTT	CASSTARDHQPQHF
TRBV15	TRBJ2-3	-	TRBD2	TGTGCCACCAGCAGAGACCTTAGCGGGGGATCCCAACGAACAGATACGCAGTATTTT	CATSRDLSGGSQRTDTQYF
TRBV10-3	TRBJ2-2	-	TRBD1	TGTGCCATCAGAGGGACAGGCTACACCGGGGAGCTGTTTTTT	CAIRGTGYTGELFF
TRBV6-5	TRBJ1-4	-	-	TGTGCCAGCAGTACGCAGGGGGAAAAACTGTTTTTT	CASSTQGEKLFF
TRBV28	TRBJ1-5	-	-	TGCACCTCAAGGGGAGGCAATCAGCCCCAGCATTTT	CTSRGGNQPQHF
TRBV5-1	TRBJ2-5	-	TRBD2	TGCGCCAGCAGCCCCGGACTAGCGGGAAACCTCCATGAGACCCAGTACTTC	CASSPGLAGNLHETQYF
TRBV19	TRBJ1-5	-	TRBD1	TGTGCCAGTAGTTGGGCAGGGGGGCCCCAGCATTTT	CASSWAGGPQHF
TRBV6-1	TRBJ2-6	-	-	TGTGCCAGCTCATGGGGCGCAGGGGCCAACGTCCTGACTTTC	CASSWGAGANVLTF
TRBV6-6	TRBJ1-1	few	-	TGTGCCAGCAGGGTCAAGGGTAGCACTGAAGCTTTCTTT	CASRVKGSTEAFF
TRBV27	TRBJ2-7	-	-	TGTGCCAGCAGAGACTTCGGGGGAAGGGACGAGCAGTACTTC	CASRDFGGRDEQYF
TRBV2	TRBJ2-2	-	-	TGTGCCAGCAACTCGGGGAACACCGGGGAGCTGTTTTTT	CASNSGNTGELFF